This T cell receptor beta chain was obtained from a study of regulatory T cells in long-lasting Graves disease. Germline CDR1 and CDR2: DFQATT and SNEGSKA (reference sequence). CDR3 length equals 14 residues. Trimming left V 1 base short and J 3 bases short, with 12 bases between. Stated time point: persistent/refractory GD, antithyroid drugs over 5 years with positive TRAb. Extracted PBMC RNA gave rise to the TCR library. Patients hailed from an endocrinology department in Xi'an, China. This clonotype was seen a handful of times. Construction of TCR beta libraries relied on iRepertoire HTBI primers and on Arm-PCR targeting CDR3 regions. MiXCR, run by TCRdb on the multiplex PCR reads, gives a single entry per CDR3 protein. The sample includes 350,000 to 500,000 distinct CDR3 sequences, 21% of them seen just once.

This sequence originates from a female donor with Graves disease. The chain is built from TRBV20-1 and TRBJ1-1; D ambiguous. The material was peripheral blood mononuclear cells (PBMCs), obtained when the disease was refractory, from a patient treated with antithyroid drugs. The CDR3 region has the DNA TGCAGTGCTAGAGCGCCCGGGGTGGACACTGAAGCTTTCTTT. Its translation is CSARAPGVDTEAFF.